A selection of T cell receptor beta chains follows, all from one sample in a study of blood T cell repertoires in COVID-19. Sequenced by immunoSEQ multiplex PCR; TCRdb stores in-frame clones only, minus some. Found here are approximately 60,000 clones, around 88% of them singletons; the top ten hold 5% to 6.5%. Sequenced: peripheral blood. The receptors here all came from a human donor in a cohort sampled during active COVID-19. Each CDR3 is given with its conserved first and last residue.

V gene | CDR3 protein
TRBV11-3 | CASSPGEDTQYF
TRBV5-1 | CASSLGTGGGGNTEAFF
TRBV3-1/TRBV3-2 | CASSPRRGANYGYTF
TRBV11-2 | CASSLGGQGEKLFF
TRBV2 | CASSITPKYF
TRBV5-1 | CASSTLPGLAYEQYF
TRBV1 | CTSSLTSGRAHEQYF
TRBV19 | CASSIEAQGIYEQYF
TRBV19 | CASSIVMSGTGEGYTF
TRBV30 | CAWSVSGFDQPQHF
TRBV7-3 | CASRKSGGYNEQFF
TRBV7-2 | CASSLGTGVNQPQHF
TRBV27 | CASRSLGQGRGYGYTF
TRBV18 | CASSLWTGEGDTQYF
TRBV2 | CASSEGPGQGTDTQYF
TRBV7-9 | CASSSPPDYLQETQYF
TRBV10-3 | CAISEPNGNSREAFF
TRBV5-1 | CASSLRASGGARDTQYF
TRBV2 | CASSARRDTEAFF
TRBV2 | CASKGQYNEQFF
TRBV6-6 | CASSQMGGHTEAFF
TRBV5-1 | CASSRGLALSTDTQYF
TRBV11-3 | CASSMTSGNNEQFF
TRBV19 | CASSIGLRDYYEAFF
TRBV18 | CASSPDYRSTDTQYF
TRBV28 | CATQGDRNTEAFF
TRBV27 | CASSLSVGGIEQFF
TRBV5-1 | CASSLVGTPNTEAFF
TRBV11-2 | CASSLAGHLAGELFF
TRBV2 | CASRDRQGDRNTIYF
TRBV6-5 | CASSYYRSGANVLTF
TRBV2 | CASRAGYSNQPQHF
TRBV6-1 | CASSETGISMGGYTF
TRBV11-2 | CASIGGLAGSFARTDTQYF
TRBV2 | CASMSTPRVDEQYF
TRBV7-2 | CASSLRASGGPTGELFF
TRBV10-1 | CASSRTGASVTSGPPYEQYF
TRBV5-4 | CASSLEQGDEQYF
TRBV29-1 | CSVEPTFPKNTEAFF
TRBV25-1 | CASSEDWVQAGYTF
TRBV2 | CASHSSSGDTQYF
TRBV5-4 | CASSSLSMRGQVTQYF
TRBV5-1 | CASSFGGPNTGELFF
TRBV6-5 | CASSYSVQGAGELFF
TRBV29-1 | CSVSQGVGNEQYF
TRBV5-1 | CASRPWLAGTPGANVLTF
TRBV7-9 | CASSPTGVPGNTIYF
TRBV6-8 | CASRWGGPDTQYF
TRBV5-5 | CASSLGLTAGDEGYTF
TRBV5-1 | CASSLGQGLYEQYF
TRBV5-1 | CASSLGRGILNEQFF